The entry below gives a single T cell receptor (beta chain) sequence along with its context. Antigen specificity is unknown. This specimen belongs to a study of blood T cells in healthy people across ages. Study observations and caveats: Naive T cell percentage showed a strong correlation with the diversity of TCR beta. More naive CD4+ cells and higher diversity marked long-lived donors relative to aged donors. Observed TCR beta diversity per million T cells went down as age went up. This fall followed a roughly linear course with age.

The authors ran a second PCR of roughly 6 to 11 cycles using a sample-barcoded 5' primer and a J-beta primer mix. TCRdb independently ran MiXCR on the 5' RACE reads; one entry per CDR3 protein. The top ten hold 15% to 18% of the sample, which has 550,000 to 650,000 distinct CDR3 sequences, approximately 30% seen once. V lost 4 bases to trimming and J lost 0 bases, with 16 bases between them. This CDR3 region has 17 residues. Germline V gene data show CDR1 as GTSNPN and CDR2 as SVGIG (reference sequence). There were healthy Caucasian individuals from Russia, aged about 6 to 90, serving as donors. The V and J genes are TRBV30 and TRBJ2-6, with D possibly being TRBD1 (5 bases). Input material: blood. This TCR derives from a woman of 80 years or more in good health. The DNA of the CDR3 is TGTGCCTGGACAGGGTATTCTAAGAACTCTGGGGCCAACGTCCTGACTTTC. Protein sequence: CAWTGYSKNSGANVLTF.